These T cell receptor beta chains were read from a single sample in a study of CD8+CD57+ T cells in acquired aplastic anemia. MiXCR, applied by TCRdb to the reads, yields one record per CDR3 protein. The sample yields over 150,000 distinct CDR3 sequences, roughly 50% seen once. The sequenced sample was sorted CD4+, CD8+, or CD8+CD57+ T cells (not recorded which) from PBMCs. The source is a human donor with aplastic anemia. Each CDR3 is given with its conserved first and last residue.

V: TRBV2; J: TRBJ1-2; CDR3: CASSEQGYNYGYTF
V: TRBV10-3; J: TRBJ2-3; CDR3: CAISEPSGATDTQYF
V: TRBV24-1; J: TRBJ2-1; CDR3: CATSDRAGGLNEQFF
V: TRBV20-1; J: TRBJ2-5; CDR3: CSAKRAGSGGETQYF
V: TRBV2; J: TRBJ2-7; CDR3: CASSDPFSYEQYF
V: TRBV25-1; J: TRBJ2-2; CDR3: CASSEFGTVSGELFF
V: TRBV19; J: TRBJ1-5; CDR3: CASRKDFNSNQPQHF
V: TRBV5-1; J: TRBJ2-7; CDR3: CASSLGGTGISEQYF
V: TRBV29-1; J: TRBJ2-7; CDR3: CSVGGGQGGLEQYF
V: TRBV20-1; J: TRBJ1-2; CDR3: CSATQGAQIYGYTF
V: TRBV28; J: TRBJ1-2; CDR3: CASSESQKQGYDGYTF
V: TRBV28; J: TRBJ2-2; CDR3: CASSSYHRNTGELFF
V: TRBV20-1; J: TRBJ2-3; CDR3: CSARKASVSDTQYF